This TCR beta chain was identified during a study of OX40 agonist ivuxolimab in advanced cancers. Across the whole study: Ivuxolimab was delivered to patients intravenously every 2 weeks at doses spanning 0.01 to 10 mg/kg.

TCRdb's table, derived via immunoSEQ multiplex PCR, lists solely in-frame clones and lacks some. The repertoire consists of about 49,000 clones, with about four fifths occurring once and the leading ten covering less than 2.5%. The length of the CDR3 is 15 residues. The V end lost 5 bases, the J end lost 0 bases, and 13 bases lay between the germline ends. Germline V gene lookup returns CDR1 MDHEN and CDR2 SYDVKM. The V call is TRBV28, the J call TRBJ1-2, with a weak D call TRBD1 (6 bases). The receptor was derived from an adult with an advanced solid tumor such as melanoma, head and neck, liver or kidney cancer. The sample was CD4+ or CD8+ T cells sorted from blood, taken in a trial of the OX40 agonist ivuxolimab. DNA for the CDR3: TGTGCCAGCAGTCCACATGGACAGACTAACTATGGCTACACCTTC. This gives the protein CASSPHGQTNYGYTF.